This T cell receptor (beta chain) was sequenced for a study of blood T cells in healthy people across ages. The study, taken as a whole, reports: Shifts in expanded clonotypes may have been confounded by donor CMV status, which was unknown. Because sorting was not performed, PBMCs prevented conclusive naive versus antigen-experienced comparison. A strong correlation was seen between TCR beta diversity and naive T cell percentage. Compared with aged donors, long-lived donors showed fewer expanded clones, suggesting selection.

Notes on this clonotype: What it binds is not known.

In germline, CDR1 is MNHEY, CDR2 SMNVEV (reference sequence). The junction had 14 bases not matched to a gene; V was cut back by 6 bases and J by 7 bases. CDR3 length equals 15 residues. A J-beta primer mix and a sample-barcoded 5' primer were used in a second PCR of roughly 7 to 12 cycles. One entry per CDR3 protein, called by TCRdb with MiXCR from the 5' RACE reads. The table lists about 640,000 distinct CDR3 sequences, about 53% of them singletons. Sequenced sample: blood. The TCR comes from a man between 60 and 75 years old in good health. The V and J genes are TRBV27 and TRBJ1-1, with TRBD1 matching over 7 bases. In DNA, the CDR3 is TGTGCCAGCAGGGAGGGGGCCAACTATATGGGTGAAGCTTTCTTT. Encoded protein: CASREGANYMGEAFF.